Each of the 30 T cell receptor beta chains below was sequenced from the same sample in a study of PD-1 blockade in classical Hodgkin lymphoma. Here immunoSEQ multiplex PCR was the method, and the copy in TCRdb shows in-frame clones only, minus some. The data show about 47,000 clones, roughly 90% seen once. As for time point: cycle 4 day 1 (C4D1), after less than seven weeks of nivolumab. Each patient experienced a relapse that followed autologous stem cell transplantation, and brentuximab vedotin exposure varied. This sample comprised peripheral blood mononuclear cells (PBMCs), obtained before the fourth cycle of nivolumab. These receptors were collected from a human donor with classical Hodgkin lymphoma.

The V gene is TRBV6-1, the J gene TRBJ1-5; 8 bases are shared with TRBD1. The CDR3 sequence is 13 residues long. Germline assignment: CDR1 MNHNS and CDR2 SASEGT. The trim removed 6 bases at V and 7 bases at J, leaving 5 bases unmatched. The CDR3 sequence: CASSQTGDQPQHF. In nucleotides, the CDR3 is TGTGCCAGCAGCCAGACAGGGGACCAGCCCCAGCATTTT.

This clone was seen only once. The rearrangement links TRBV5-5 to TRBJ1-5; D not certain. The germline CDR1 and CDR2 sequences are SGHKS and YYEKEE (reference sequence). The ends were cut back, 0 bases at V and 6 bases at J, with 7 bases in the middle. CDR3 length: 13 amino acids. The DNA of the CDR3 is TGTGCCAGCAGCTTGGAGGGAACTCAGCCCCAGCATTTT. Translating gives CASSLEGTQPQHF.

The chain couples TRBV11-3 to TRBJ2-7; TRBD1 is a possible D gene (5 bases). Germline V CDR1 and CDR2: SGHNT, YENEEA. Trimming removed 4 bases at V and 3 bases at J, with 13 bases between. This CDR3 comprises 14 residues. CDR3 nucleotide sequence: TGTGCCAGCAGCTCGCGCCGCAGGGTCTACGAGCAGTACTTC. Translated, it gives CASSSRRRVYEQYF.

Here the CDR3 reads CASSVLSGSTGELFF. CDR3 DNA: TGTGCCAGCAGCGTACTGAGCGGGAGCACCGGGGAGCTGTTTTTT. V is TRBV9 and J is TRBJ2-2, with TRBD2 identical over 8 bases. Per germline, CDR1 SGDLS and CDR2 YYNGEE. The CDR3 contains 15 residues. J lost 4 bases, V lost 1 base, and 3 bases had no gene match. Supplemented by reference TRBV9 and TRBJ2-2, the full variable domain reads DSGVTQTPKHLITATGQRVTLRCSPRSGDLSVYWYQQSLDQGLQFLIQYYNGEERAKGNILERFSAQQFPDLHSELNLSSLELGDSALYFCASSVLSGSTGELFFGEGSRLTVL.

The chain links TRBV19 to TRBJ2-1; D is unclear. This CDR3 is 14 amino acids long. Looked up from germline, CDR1 is LNHDA and CDR2 is SQIVND (reference sequence). Trimming left V 4 bases short and J 7 bases short, with 14 bases between. In DNA, the CDR3 is TGTGCCAGTAGTACAAGACGTGATAGAAATGAGCAGTTCTTC. Its protein is CASSTRRDRNEQFF.

The chain joins TRBV28 to TRBJ1-5; D uncertain. From germline, CDR1 is MDHEN and CDR2 SYDVKM. The V end lost 2 bases, the J end lost 3 bases, and 14 bases lay between the germline ends. The length of the CDR3 is 16 residues. The DNA of the CDR3 is TGTGCCAGCAGTTTACAGCCAGGCCGCTACAATCAGCCCCAGCATTTT. It codes for CASSLQPGRYNQPQHF.

J is TRBJ1-5 and V is TRBV2, with D maybe TRBD1 (6 bases). V was pared by 6 bases and J by 4 bases, with 16 bases between. The CDR3 has 15 amino acids. Per germline, CDR1 SNHLY and CDR2 FYNNEI. For the CDR3, the DNA is TGTGCCAGCAGACTACTGGACAGCGCGAATCAGCCCCAGCATTTT. It codes for CASRLLDSANQPQHF.

V is TRBV19 and J is TRBJ1-3; D not certain. Trimming shortened V by 3 bases and J by 0 bases, and 6 bases separated the two germline ends. Germline CDR1 LNHDA, CDR2 SQIVND (reference sequence). The CDR3 has 14 residues. The CDR3 DNA reads as TGTGCCAGTAGTATGACCTACTCTGGAAACACCATATATTTT. This sequence encodes CASSMTYSGNTIYF.

The CDR3 DNA reads TGTGCCAGCAGCCGAGGACAGGGGTCCTACAATGAGCAGTTCTTC. Translation: CASSRGQGSYNEQFF. The chain joins TRBV7-3 to TRBJ2-1; TRBD1 matches 9 bases. This CDR3 spans 15 amino acids. J lost 1 base, V lost 5 bases, and 3 bases had no gene match. Per the germline V gene, CDR1 is SGHTA and CDR2 is FQGTGA.

The table lists this clone with a few counts. This sequence joins TRBV5-1 and TRBJ2-7; D gene uncertain. Germline loops: CDR1 SGHRS, CDR2 YFSETQ. The CDR3 is made up of 12 amino acids. V was trimmed by 1 base and J by 3 bases, leaving 5 bases between them. The CDR3 region has the DNA TGCGCCAGCAGCTTGTTGGGCTACGAGCAGTACTTC. As protein: CASSLLGYEQYF.

The chain employs TRBV30 and TRBJ2-2, with D possibly TRBD2 on 6 matching bases. Germline V gene data show CDR1 as GTSNPN and CDR2 as SVGIG (reference sequence). The CDR3 runs to 15 residues. The V end lost 4 bases, the J end lost 2 bases, and 14 bases lay between the germline ends. In DNA form, the CDR3 reads TGTGCCTGGACCGCGGAGGGAGTAAACACCGGGGAGCTGTTTTTT. It encodes CAWTAEGVNTGELFF.

The V gene is TRBV5-1, the J gene TRBJ2-3, with 11 bases matching TRBD2. The germline CDR1 and CDR2 sequences are SGHRS and YFSETQ. The CDR3 extends over 17 amino acids. V gave up 3 bases and J gave up 8 bases; unmatched junction bases: 14. CDR3 DNA sequence: TGCGCCAGCAGCTCAACCACCGGGACTAGCGGTGTTGTTACGCAGTATTTT. Protein sequence: CASSSTTGTSGVVTQYF.

The chain recombines TRBV18 with TRBJ2-4, with D perhaps given as TRBD1 or TRBD2 (5 bases each). CDR1 is KGHSH, CDR2 LQKENI, per germline. V was clipped by 4 bases and J by 3 bases, with 16 bases between them. The CDR3 is made up of 16 amino acids. The CDR3 DNA reads as TGTGCCAGCTCACTTCGGGACCTTCTTGGCAAAAACATTCAGTACTTC. This gives the protein CASSLRDLLGKNIQYF.

This clone was counted only a few times. The chain carries TRBV27 and TRBJ2-1; the match to TRBD2 covers 10 bases. The V segment lost 3 bases and the J segment 4 bases; nucleotides outside the gene matches: 9. Germline CDR1 MNHEY, CDR2 SMNVEV (reference sequence). There are 17 residues in the CDR3. This chain's CDR3 is CASSLALAGVRYNEQFF. The CDR3, as DNA: TGTGCCAGCAGTTTGGCGCTAGCGGGAGTTAGGTACAATGAGCAGTTCTTC.

This rearrangement joins TRBV6-6 to TRBJ2-2; D ambiguous. Germline loops: CDR1 MNHNY, CDR2 SVGAGI (reference sequence). V gave up 6 bases and J gave up 4 bases, with 12 bases separating them. CDR3 length: 14 amino acids. DNA for the CDR3: TGTGCCAGCAGGTTTTCGGGCAGCACCGGGGAGCTGTTTTTT. The encoded protein is CASRFSGSTGELFF.

V and J are TRBV5-4 and TRBJ2-7; TRBD1 might be the D (7 bases). The CDR3 spans 14 residues. From germline, CDR1 is SGHNT and CDR2 YYREEE (reference sequence). Trimming cost V 0 bases and J 4 bases, with 11 bases left between them. CDR3: CASSLGTGLYEQYF. CDR3 nucleotides: TGTGCCAGCAGCTTGGGGACAGGACTATACGAGCAGTACTTC.

The J gene is TRBJ1-2, the V gene TRBV7-8; 7 bases are shared with TRBD1. Losses at the gene ends were 0 bases for V and 4 bases for J; bases not matched to a gene: 8. The CDR3 totals 16 residues. The germline V gene encodes CDR1 SGHVS and CDR2 FQNEAQ. CDR3 sequence: CASSLARGTAGYGYTF. DNA for the CDR3: TGTGCCAGCAGCTTAGCCCGAGGGACAGCAGGCTATGGCTACACCTTC.

J is TRBJ1-1 and V is TRBV15; 7 nucleotides align to TRBD1. Germline CDR1 is LNHNV and CDR2 is YYDKDF (reference sequence). The CDR3 is 17 residues long. The ends lost 1 base at V and 3 bases at J; junction bases unmatched: 11. The CDR3 DNA reads as TGTGCCACCAGCAGAGGTCACGGGGGCAGGGGGGACACTGAAGCTTTCTTT. Translating it yields CATSRGHGGRGDTEAFF. The full variable domain, rest sourced from reference TRBV15 and TRBJ1-1, is DAMVIQNPRYQVTQFGKPVTLSCSQTLNHNVMYWYQQKSSQAPKLLFHYYDKDFNNEADTPDNFQSRRPNTSFCFLDIRSPGLGDTAMYLCATSRGHGGRGDTEAFFGQGTRLTVV.

The chain recombines TRBV5-1 with TRBJ2-1; either TRBD1 or TRBD2 may supply D (5 bases each). Trimming shortened V by 7 bases and J by 7 bases, and 18 bases separated the two germline ends. Germline V gene lookup returns CDR1 SGHRS and CDR2 YFSETQ. This CDR3 region has 14 residues. CDR3 sequence: CASGPRDGINEQFF. The CDR3 nucleotides are TGCGCCAGCGGGCCGAGGGACGGGATTAATGAGCAGTTCTTC.

The chain combines TRBV2 with TRBJ1-5, with 7 bases aligning to TRBD1. The J segment lost 6 bases and the V segment lost 7 bases, leaving 9 bases of the junction unmatched. There are 14 residues in the CDR3. Germline lookup yields CDR1 SNHLY and CDR2 FYNNEI. CDR3 nucleotides: TGTGCCAGCATTAGGGACAGAGACGTTCAGCCCCAGCATTTT. Amino acid sequence: CASIRDRDVQPQHF.

In this sample, this clone turned up once. This chain links TRBV7-3 with TRBJ2-3; D perhaps matches TRBD2 (5 bases). V was trimmed by 2 bases and J by 2 bases, leaving 23 bases between them. Germline CDR1 reads SGHTA; CDR2 reads FQGTGA. The CDR3 spans 19 residues. CDR3 sequence (DNA): TGTGCCAGCAGCTTATTTCGAGGTCTTGAGCGGTCTAACACAGATACGCAGTATTTT. It encodes CASSLFRGLERSNTDTQYF.

The genes are TRBV10-1 and TRBJ2-7; 11 bases agree with TRBD2. V was pared by 6 bases and J by 5 bases, with 3 bases of the junction left unmatched. Germline CDR1 reads WNHNN; CDR2 reads SYGVQD (reference sequence). The CDR3 is made up of 13 amino acids. The CDR3 nucleotides read TGCGCCAGCAGCCCGGGACTAGCGGACGAGCAGTACTTC. It is translated as CASSPGLADEQYF.

The V and J genes are TRBV4-1 and TRBJ2-1; 9 bases are shared with TRBD2. This CDR3 is 16 amino acids long. Germline lookup yields CDR1 MGHRA and CDR2 YSYEKL. V shed 8 bases, J shed 9 bases, and the junction held 17 bases outside the gene matches. The CDR3 loop is CASGHRVVAGEGEQFF. Written as DNA, the CDR3 is TGCGCCAGCGGTCATCGGGTGGTAGCGGGAGAGGGTGAGCAGTTCTTC.

V is TRBV6-1 and J is TRBJ1-1; no clear D gene. CDR1 is MNHNS and CDR2 is SASEGT in the germline V gene. The V end was cut by 10 bases, the J end by 0 bases, with 6 bases between. The CDR3 consists of 11 residues. For the CDR3, the DNA is TGTGCCACTGCGTTGAACACTGAAGCTTTCTTT. It codes for CATALNTEAFF.

The chain recombines TRBV30 with TRBJ1-2; D possibly corresponds to TRBD1 (6 bases). CDR3 length equals 11 residues. V was pared by 6 bases and J by 9 bases, with 14 bases between. Germline CDR1 GTSNPN, CDR2 SVGIG (reference sequence). The CDR3: CACMKGGRYTF. CDR3 bases: TGTGCCTGCATGAAAGGGGGACGCTACACCTTC.

This clone has only a few counts. The chain couples TRBV7-2 to TRBJ1-2; 9 bases line up with TRBD1. J lost 4 bases, V lost 6 bases, and 6 bases had no gene match. This CDR3 contains 14 residues. Germline-derived CDR1 and CDR2 are SGHTA and FQGNSA. CDR3 in DNA: TGTGCCAGCAGAACGGACAGGGGTGGCTATGGCTACACCTTC. Amino acid sequence: CASRTDRGGYGYTF.

This CDR3 reads CASSHGKRNTGELFF. CDR3 DNA: TGTGCCAGCAGCCACGGCAAGAGGAACACCGGGGAGCTGTTTTTT. The V call is TRBV7-3, the J call TRBJ2-2; D is undetermined. Trimming took off 5 bases at V and 1 base at J, with 11 bases between the two ends. CDR3 length equals 15 residues. Germline V gene lookup returns CDR1 SGHTA and CDR2 FQGTGA.

The genes are TRBV6-4 and TRBJ2-5, with D tentatively TRBD2 (6 bases). This CDR3 comprises 15 residues. The germline gives CDR1 MRHNA, CDR2 SNTAGT. Trimming removed 4 bases from V and 2 bases from J, with 14 bases in between. The CDR3 nucleotides are TGTGCCAGCAGTGTGGGTAGCGGTAATCAAGAGACCCAGTACTTC. It translates to CASSVGSGNQETQYF.

The chain combines TRBV2 with TRBJ1-3, with D unresolved. Germline V gene data show CDR1 as SNHLY and CDR2 as FYNNEI. V shed 1 base and J shed 0 bases, with 10 bases lying between them. The CDR3 runs 16 residues. In DNA, the CDR3 is TGTGCCAGCAGTGAAGTCAGGACCTACTCTGGAAACACCATATATTTT. This gives the protein CASSEVRTYSGNTIYF. Drawing the rest from reference TRBV2 and TRBJ1-3, the complete variable domain is EPEVTQTPSHQVTQMGQEVILRCVPISNHLYFYWYRQILGQKVEFLVSFYNNEISEKSEIFDDQFSVERPDGSNFTLKIRSTKLEDSAMYFCASSEVRTYSGNTIYFGEGSWLTVV.

The genes are TRBV10-3 and TRBJ1-2; D not resolved. The CDR3 runs to 13 residues. Trimming removed 4 bases at V and 0 bases at J, with 6 bases between. Per germline, CDR1 ENHRY and CDR2 SYGVKD. CDR3 nucleotide sequence: TGTGCCATCAGTGTTGAGTCTAACTATGGCTACACCTTC. Encoded protein: CAISVESNYGYTF.